This is a list of T cell receptor beta chains from one sample in a study of T-cell memory formation after mild COVID-19. TCRdb recomputed calls from the 5' RACE reads with MiXCR, one row per CDR3 protein. The profile shows about 240,000 distinct CDR3 sequences, 7.5% to 10% of them singletons. The source material was PBMCs or a T cell subset sorted from them (not recorded which). All receptors derive from a man aged 18 to 30 who had mild COVID-19 (a few samples of this study predate the infection). Cell type and time point are not known. CDR3s include the opening cysteine and the closing phenylalanine or tryptophan. The D gene is left open where the match is weak. Clone size is shown for a subset of rows, as once, few, many or a class of expanded clone.

J: TRBJ2-5
size: -
D: TRBD2
V: TRBV4-2
DNA: TGTGCCAGCAGCCAAGTAGGAGCGGGGGGGATCCAAGAGACCCAGTACTTC
CDR3: CASSQVGAGGIQETQYF

J: TRBJ2-1
size: -
D: TRBD2
V: TRBV7-2
DNA: TGTGCCAGCAGCCCACTGGCGAGCGGGGGGAATGAGCAGTTCTTC
CDR3: CASSPLASGGNEQFF

J: TRBJ2-7
size: few
D: TRBD2
V: TRBV11-1
DNA: TGTGCCAGCAGCAGAGGACTAGCGGTGACTCAGAACGAGCAGTACTTC
CDR3: CASSRGLAVTQNEQYF

J: TRBJ2-7
size: few
D: TRBD2
V: TRBV5-1
DNA: TGCGCCAGCAGCTCCCTAGCGGGGGGCGTACCCTACGAGCAGTACTTC
CDR3: CASSSLAGGVPYEQYF

J: TRBJ2-1
size: -
D: TRBD1
V: TRBV23-1
DNA: TGCGCCAGAGACAGGGCCAGCTCCTACAATGAGCAGTTCTTC
CDR3: CARDRASSYNEQFF

J: TRBJ1-2
size: -
D: -
V: TRBV12-3/TRBV12-4
DNA: TGTGCCAGCACCTATGACCTTTTGCGGTACTATGGCTACACCTTC
CDR3: CASTYDLLRYYGYTF

J: TRBJ1-5
size: -
D: -
V: TRBV28
DNA: TGTGCCAGCAGTACCCGGACTAAAATTAGCAATCAGCCCCAGCATTTT
CDR3: CASSTRTKISNQPQHF

J: TRBJ2-1
size: -
D: TRBD1
V: TRBV7-6
DNA: TGTGCCAGCAGTCTCGACAGGGGGCGGGATAATGAGCAGTTCTTC
CDR3: CASSLDRGRDNEQFF

J: TRBJ2-7
size: few
D: TRBD1
V: TRBV5-4
DNA: TGTGCCAGCAGCCAAGGAACAGGGGGCTTCCCCCCCTACGAGCAGTACTTC
CDR3: CASSQGTGGFPPYEQYF

J: TRBJ1-4
size: many
D: TRBD1
V: TRBV6-1
DNA: TGTGCCAGCAAGCAAACAGGGGGCGGTGAAAAACTGTTTTTT
CDR3: CASKQTGGGEKLFF

J: TRBJ2-3
size: many
D: TRBD2
V: TRBV7-3
DNA: TGTGCCAGTAGCGGGGGCGGTGATACGCAGTATTTT
CDR3: CASSGGGDTQYF

J: TRBJ2-5
size: -
D: TRBD1
V: TRBV13
DNA: TGTGCCAGCAGTCACCGGGACAGGGAAGCCCAAGAGACCCAGTACTTC
CDR3: CASSHRDREAQETQYF

J: TRBJ2-6
size: few
D: -
V: TRBV5-5
DNA: TGTGCCAGCAGCTTCCGGGTCCGCCTTGTATCTGGGGCCAACGTCCTGACTTTC
CDR3: CASSFRVRLVSGANVLTF

J: TRBJ2-1
size: -
D: -
V: TRBV20-1
DNA: TGCAGTGCTAGAGATCTCTTGGAGCAGTTCTTC
CDR3: CSARDLLEQFF

J: TRBJ2-3
size: few
D: TRBD2
V: TRBV5-6
DNA: TGTGCCAGCAGCTTGGTTGGCGGGACTAGCGGGGCCACGCAGTATTTT
CDR3: CASSLVGGTSGATQYF

J: TRBJ2-7
size: few
D: -
V: TRBV5-1
DNA: TGCGCCAGCAGCTCCTACAGGGCCTACGAGCAGTACTTC
CDR3: CASSSYRAYEQYF

J: TRBJ2-2
size: few
D: TRBD1
V: TRBV9
DNA: TGTGCCAGCAGGGAACAGGGGGCGAACACCGGGGAGCTGTTTTTT
CDR3: CASREQGANTGELFF

J: TRBJ2-1
size: -
D: TRBD1
V: TRBV15
DNA: TGTGCCACCAGCGGACAGGGGGCTCCAATTGGGCAGTTCTTC
CDR3: CATSGQGAPIGQFF

J: TRBJ2-3
size: -
D: -
V: TRBV20-1
DNA: TGCAGTGCTAGAGAGTACGCCAGGGTCACAGATACGCAGTATTTT
CDR3: CSAREYARVTDTQYF

J: TRBJ1-4
size: -
D: -
V: TRBV7-6
DNA: TGTGCCAGCAGCTACGCAGTGTCTGAAAAACTGTTTTTT
CDR3: CASSYAVSEKLFF

J: TRBJ2-2
size: few
D: -
V: TRBV5-1
DNA: TGCGCCAGCAGCTTCGGGGTATCGAACACCGGGGAGCTGTTTTTT
CDR3: CASSFGVSNTGELFF

J: TRBJ1-1
size: -
D: -
V: TRBV7-9
DNA: TGTGCCAGCAGCTTAGAATTCGGACAGCTCCTGAACACTGAAGCTTTCTTT
CDR3: CASSLEFGQLLNTEAFF

J: TRBJ2-5
size: -
D: TRBD1
V: TRBV12-3/TRBV12-4
DNA: TGTGCCAGCAGCTCCGGGACAGCGTCCGAAGAGACCCAGTACTTC
CDR3: CASSSGTASEETQYF

J: TRBJ1-1
size: few
D: TRBD1
V: TRBV24-1
DNA: TGTGCCACCAGTGATCCGCGGACAGGGCAGGACACTGAAGCTTTCTTT
CDR3: CATSDPRTGQDTEAFF

J: TRBJ2-2
size: -
D: -
V: TRBV6-2/TRBV6-3
DNA: TGTGCCAGCCGCTGGGGAGAACTCACCGGGGAGCTGTTTTTT
CDR3: CASRWGELTGELFF

J: TRBJ2-1
size: many
D: TRBD1
V: TRBV29-1
DNA: TGCAGCGTCATCCCCGGGACAGGAAGATACAATGAGCAGTTCTTC
CDR3: CSVIPGTGRYNEQFF

J: TRBJ1-6
size: few
D: -
V: TRBV6-6
DNA: TGTGCCAGCAGTTTCCGGGACACTAATTCACCCCTCCACTTT
CDR3: CASSFRDTNSPLHF

J: TRBJ2-2
size: -
D: -
V: TRBV4-1
DNA: TGCGCCAGCAGCCACCGCGCCGGGGAGCTGTTTTTT
CDR3: CASSHRAGELFF

J: TRBJ2-7
size: -
D: TRBD1
V: TRBV29-1
DNA: TGCAGCGCCGCAGGACAGGGGGAAAAGCAGTACTTC
CDR3: CSAAGQGEKQYF

J: TRBJ2-3
size: -
D: -
V: TRBV7-2
DNA: TGTGCCAGCAGCTTAGTTGCGGGGGCCTACACAGATACGCAGTATTTT
CDR3: CASSLVAGAYTDTQYF

J: TRBJ2-3
size: -
D: TRBD1
V: TRBV5-1
DNA: TGCGCCAGCAGCCTACAGGGGGCCAGCACAGATACGCAGTATTTT
CDR3: CASSLQGASTDTQYF

J: TRBJ1-1
size: few
D: -
V: TRBV12-3/TRBV12-4
DNA: TGTGCCAGCAGTTTGGATCGGGGGCTTGTTGAAGCTTTCTTT
CDR3: CASSLDRGLVEAFF

J: TRBJ1-1
size: few
D: -
V: TRBV27
DNA: TGTGCCAGCAGTTCGTTCCTCTCCCGCAAATTGAACACTGAAGCTTTCTTT
CDR3: CASSSFLSRKLNTEAFF

J: TRBJ2-7
size: -
D: -
V: TRBV5-4
DNA: TGTGCCAGCAGCTCCGGGGGTACATCCAGCTGGTACGAGCAGTACTTC
CDR3: CASSSGGTSSWYEQYF

J: TRBJ2-5
size: -
D: -
V: TRBV10-1
DNA: TGCGCCAGCAGTGAGTCTTGGGGCCCCGAGACCCAGTACTTC
CDR3: CASSESWGPETQYF

J: TRBJ2-3
size: -
D: TRBD2
V: TRBV12-3/TRBV12-4
DNA: TGTGCCAGCAGGTCTAGCGGGGGGCCCCCAGATACGCAGTATTTT
CDR3: CASRSSGGPPDTQYF

J: TRBJ1-2
size: few
D: TRBD1
V: TRBV9
DNA: TGTGCCAGCAGCGTAGAGGGACAGACCTCTAACTATGGCTACACCTTC
CDR3: CASSVEGQTSNYGYTF

J: TRBJ1-2
size: -
D: -
V: TRBV25-1
DNA: TGTGCCAGCAGTGAATCGGGCCGCAACTATGGCTACACCTTC
CDR3: CASSESGRNYGYTF

J: TRBJ2-1
size: -
D: -
V: TRBV7-2
DNA: TGTGCCAGCAGCTTAGAATTAGCCCTTCGGAAGTTCTTC
CDR3: CASSLELALRKFF

J: TRBJ2-5
size: many
D: -
V: TRBV9
DNA: TGTGCCAGCAGCGTAGTTGGGGGAGAGACCCAGTACTTC
CDR3: CASSVVGGETQYF